This T cell receptor (beta chain) was identified during a study of blood T cell repertoires in COVID-19. Study-wide background: From T cells, B-cell-depleted T cells, or PBMCs came the material, which was cDNA or gDNA.

The CDR3 sequence is 18 residues long. With 2 bases clipped from V and 0 bases from J, the junction kept 6 bases outside the gene matches. Germline CDR1 is PRHDT and CDR2 is FYEKMQ (reference sequence). Sequencing was performed with immunoSEQ multiplex PCR; in TCRdb, only in-frame clones are kept and a portion is missing. The data hold about 380,000 clones, with 81% observed a single time. The chain carries TRBV13 and TRBJ2-7; 14 bases match TRBD2. This receptor was taken from a human donor with acute or convalescent COVID-19. The donor label of this sample is uncertain. Sequencing was carried out using peripheral blood. This CDR3 reads CASSLRTSGGISSYEQYF. The DNA of the CDR3 is TGTGCCAGCAGCTTACGGACTAGCGGGGGGATTAGCTCCTACGAGCAGTACTTC.